This is a list of T cell receptor beta chains from one sample in a study of cytotoxic CD8 clonotypes in ibrutinib-treated CLL. TCRdb's table, derived via immunoSEQ multiplex PCR, lists solely in-frame clones and lacks some. The sample has approximately 47,000 clones, 65% seen once. The sample consisted of PBMCs, taken after 24 months of ibrutinib treatment. Every receptor here comes from a human donor with chronic lymphocytic leukemia. Both conserved end residues are part of each CDR3. The D gene is left open where the match is weak. Where a row states a size, it is once, few, many or the class of an expanded clone; other rows omit it.

j_gene,v_gene,abundance,d_gene,CDR3nt,CDR3aa
TRBJ2-5,TRBV2,.,.,TGTGCCAGCAGTGAAGCCCTGGGGAGAGGGGAGACCCAGTACTTC,CASSEALGRGETQYF
TRBJ1-5,TRBV19,large,.,TGTGCCGTGCCCCAAAGATATAGCAATCAGCCCCAGCATTTT,CAVPQRYSNQPQHF
TRBJ1-2,TRBV5-1,.,.,TGCGCCAGCACGCCGCTAGGGACCTCATATGGCTACACCTTC,CASTPLGTSYGYTF
TRBJ2-1,TRBV7-9,.,TRBD2,TGTGCCAGCAGCCCTAGGACTAGCGGGTCCTACAATGAGCAGTTCTTC,CASSPRTSGSYNEQFF
TRBJ1-1,TRBV6-6,.,.,TGTGCCAGCAGTGTGGGACTTTCGAACACTGAAGCTTTCTTT,CASSVGLSNTEAFF
TRBJ2-3,TRBV28,medium-sized,TRBD2,TGTGCCAGCAGTTTCGCTAGCGGGAGCCCAGATACGCAGTATTTT,CASSFASGSPDTQYF
TRBJ2-7,TRBV7-2,few,.,TGTGCCAGCAGCTACTTGACGTCGCACTACGAGCAGTACTTC,CASSYLTSHYEQYF
TRBJ2-7,TRBV30,.,.,TGTGCCTGGAGGGGCTGGCTAGAGGGAAACGAGCAGTACTTC,CAWRGWLEGNEQYF
TRBJ2-5,TRBV18,few,.,TGTGCCAGCTCATCCTATCAAGAGACCCAGTACTTC,CASSSYQETQYF
TRBJ2-1,TRBV19,.,.,TGTGCCAGTAGTATAGCCCAGACTGGATCCAATGAGCAGTTCTTC,CASSIAQTGSNEQFF
TRBJ2-3,TRBV2,.,TRBD2,TGTGCCGTCGACACAAGGACTAGCGGGGGAGTAGATACGCAGTATTTT,CAVDTRTSGGVDTQYF
TRBJ2-5,TRBV6-6,.,.,TGTGCCAGCAGCTCTATCAGGGGCCCTGGGGAGACCCAGTACTTC,CASSSIRGPGETQYF
TRBJ2-7,TRBV2,.,.,TGTGCCAGCAGTCCAGGTCAAAGGTACGAGCAGTACTTC,CASSPGQRYEQYF
TRBJ2-1,TRBV6-5,.,TRBD2,TGTGCCAGCAGTCCCCTGGCGGGAGGGCCCTATGAGCAGTTCTTC,CASSPLAGGPYEQFF
TRBJ2-2,TRBV10-1,.,.,.,CASSDRRWAFGAGELFF
TRBJ2-5,TRBV5-1,.,.,TGCGCCAGCAGCCCGGGACTCACGATCGGAGAGACCCAGTACTTC,CASSPGLTIGETQYF
TRBJ2-1,TRBV28,.,.,TGTGCCAGCAACGGCCGGTCATGGTTCTTC,CASNGRSWFF
TRBJ1-2,TRBV23-1,.,.,TGCGCCAGCACCCGAAACCGGGACAATCATGGCTACACCTTC,CASTRNRDNHGYTF
TRBJ1-2,TRBV6-4,.,.,TGTGCCAGCAGTGTGGACCTTGGGGCTGGCGGCTACACCTTC,CASSVDLGAGGYTF
TRBJ2-5,TRBV27,.,.,TGTGCCAGCAGGACGACTGGGGTGGGGTTCCAAGAGACCCAGTACTTC,CASRTTGVGFQETQYF
TRBJ2-7,TRBV7-9,.,.,TGTGCCAGCAGCTTAGAGGTCGAGCTCCCCTTGGGAGAGCAGTACTTC,CASSLEVELPLGEQYF
TRBJ2-5,TRBV11-2,few,.,TGTGCCAGCAGCTTGTTTCTGGGGGGAGAGACCCAGTACTTC,CASSLFLGGETQYF
TRBJ1-2,TRBV21-1,.,.,TGTGCCAGCTCACAGGGTGAGTATGGCTACACCTTC,CASSQGEYGYTF
TRBJ1-5,TRBV28,.,TRBD1,TGTGCCAGCGCCCAGGGGGCGCGGAATCAGCCCCAGCATTTT,CASAQGARNQPQHF
TRBJ2-4,TRBV5-1,.,TRBD1,TGCGCCAGCAGCTTGGAGGGACAGTTAAGCTTC,CASSLEGQLSF
TRBJ1-1,TRBV6-1,.,.,TGTGCCAGCAGTAAGGACAGAGTGGGCACTGAAGCTTTCTTT,CASSKDRVGTEAFF
TRBJ1-1,TRBV7-2,once,TRBD1,TGTGCCAGCAGCCCAAGACAGGGGCCGATGAACACTGAAGCTTTCTTT,CASSPRQGPMNTEAFF
TRBJ1-5,TRBV19,.,.,TGTGCCAGTAGTATCGGTCAGGGAATCGGGGTAGGCAATCAGCCCCAGCATTTT,CASSIGQGIGVGNQPQHF